This T cell receptor (beta chain) is from a study of T cell clonality in common variable immunodeficiency. Profiling relied on immunoSEQ multiplex PCR, and the TCRdb table lists in-frame clones only, not all of them. The sample shows about 81,000 clones, none of them appearing just once. This clone was seen a handful of times. Source material: peripheral blood mononuclear cells. The clonotype comes from a person between 18 and 70 years old in good health.

The CDR3 sequence is CASSYSELAYDYTF. The part of the CDR3 DNA that was read is TGTGCCAGCAGTTACTCGGAACTAGCCTACGAC. The chain links TRBV6-2 or TRBV6-3 to TRBJ1-2; D unclear. The read finishes 3 residues shy of the CDR3 end, and the germline J gene is used to complete it. There are 14 residues in the CDR3. Germline-derived CDR1 and CDR2 are MNHEY and SVGEGT.